A single sample is the source of the 19 T cell receptor beta chains below, sequenced in a study of blood T cell repertoires in COVID-19. Generated by immunoSEQ multiplex PCR, the TCRdb table keeps only in-frame clones and is missing some. This table holds 250,000 to 350,000 clones, more than 70% found once. Sequences were obtained from peripheral blood. These receptors came from a young woman with COVID-19, enrolled during active disease.

This clone occurred once. The chain carries TRBV6-5 and TRBJ1-3; maybe TRBD1 (5 bases). Trimming removed 5 bases from V and 1 base from J, with 9 bases in between. The CDR3 length is 14 residues. Germline V gives CDR1 MNHEY, CDR2 SVGAGI. CDR3 DNA: TGTGCCAGCAGTAGGGGAGGGTCTGGAAACACCATATATTTT. Translation gives CASSRGGSGNTIYF.

This sequence joins TRBV25-1 and TRBJ1-1; 12 nucleotides line up with TRBD1. CDR3 size: 12 residues. V was pared by 11 bases and J by 12 bases, with 10 bases of the junction left unmatched. Per germline, CDR1 MGHDK and CDR2 SYGVNS. CDR3 DNA sequence: TGTGCCTCTTTAGGGACAGGGGGCAGGTCTTTCTTT. Translating it yields CASLGTGGRSFF. The full variable domain, with the rest looked up from reference TRBV25-1 and TRBJ1-1, is EADIYQTPRYLVIGTGKKITLECSQTMGHDKMYWYQQDPGMELHLIHYSYGVNSTEKGDLSSESTVSRIRTEHFPLTLESARPSHTSQYLCASLGTGGRSFFGQGTRLTVV.

V usage is TRBV28 and J usage is TRBJ1-2, with D possibly being TRBD1 (5 bases). CDR3 length equals 14 residues. Trimming left V 3 bases short and J 4 bases short, with 12 bases between. Germline V gives CDR1 MDHEN, CDR2 SYDVKM. CDR3: CASSFLTESYGYTF. As DNA, the CDR3 is TGTGCCAGCAGTTTCTTGACAGAGAGCTATGGCTACACCTTC.

This chain uses TRBV30 with TRBJ2-7; 8 bases match TRBD1. J gave up 0 bases and V 0 bases, and 4 bases lay outside the gene matches. Germline lookup yields CDR1 GTSNPN and CDR2 SVGIG (reference sequence). The CDR3 loop spans 15 amino acids. The CDR3, as DNA: TGTGCCTGGAGTGTAGGGACAGGAGTCTCCTACGAGCAGTACTTC. The encoded protein is CAWSVGTGVSYEQYF.

The rearrangement links TRBV6-5 to TRBJ1-2; unclear D gene. The germline V gene encodes CDR1 MNHEY and CDR2 SVGAGI. Trimming took 2 bases from V and 2 from J, leaving 6 bases between them. This CDR3 is built from 13 residues. Here the CDR3 DNA reads TGTGCCAGCAGTTACCAACAAAACTATGGCTACACCTTC. Its protein product is CASSYQQNYGYTF.

The chain links TRBV2 to TRBJ1-5, with 8 positions matching TRBD1. The V segment lost 6 bases and the J segment 2 bases; nucleotides outside the gene matches: 6. The germline gives CDR1 SNHLY, CDR2 FYNNEI. The CDR3 is 15 amino acids. CDR3 protein: CASRPWGQGNQPQHF. CDR3 DNA: TGTGCCAGCAGGCCCTGGGGACAGGGCAATCAGCCCCAGCATTTT.

J is TRBJ2-7 and V is TRBV6-5; D is unresolved. The V gene's germline CDR1 is MNHEY and CDR2 SVGAGI. Trimming took 6 bases from V and 0 from J, leaving 12 bases between them. This CDR3 region has 14 residues. DNA for the CDR3: TGTGCCAGCAGCTCGCTCCCGAGCTCCTACGAGCAGTACTTC. Amino acid sequence: CASSSLPSSYEQYF.

This chain uses TRBV5-8 with TRBJ1-5; D might be TRBD1 (5 bases). This CDR3 is 13 amino acids long. Germline V gene sequence: CDR1 SGHTS, CDR2 YDEGEE. Between the trimmed V and J ends, which lost 3 bases and 4 bases, there was a span of 8 bases. The CDR3 DNA is TGTGCCAGCAGCTGGGGGAGGAATCAGCCCCAGCATTTT. Protein product: CASSWGRNQPQHF.

The chain recombines TRBV3-1 (or the pseudogene TRBV3-2) with TRBJ2-6; D perhaps matches TRBD2 (5 bases). Trimming took off 6 bases at V and 3 bases at J, with 9 bases between the two ends. CDR1 and CDR2 (germline): LGHDT, YNNKEL (reference sequence). The CDR3 is 14 amino acids. Written as DNA, the CDR3 is TGTGCCAGCAGGAGGGAGTTTGGGGCCAACGTCCTGACTTTC. Translation gives CASRREFGANVLTF.

This chain uses TRBV10-3 with TRBJ2-1, with 7 bases fitting TRBD2. This CDR3 is built from 14 residues. Germline CDR1 and CDR2: ENHRY and SYGVKD. Trimming cost V 4 bases and J 8 bases; bases outside gene matches: 8. The CDR3 loop reads CAISAAGAWDEQFF. The CDR3 DNA reads as TGTGCCATCAGTGCCGCGGGAGCCTGGGATGAGCAGTTCTTC.

The chain recombines TRBV30 with TRBJ1-2; no clear D. The CDR3 sequence is 14 residues long. The germline V gene encodes CDR1 GTSNPN and CDR2 SVGIG (reference sequence). V was cut by 4 bases and J by 4 bases, with 16 bases left in between. The CDR3 DNA reads as TGTGCCTGGATACCGAGACACCAGAGCTATGGCTACACCTTC. Translated, it gives CAWIPRHQSYGYTF.

This clone occurred a few times. The rearrangement links TRBV5-5 to TRBJ1-1; the D is unclear. The CDR3 loop spans 15 amino acids. CDR1 and CDR2 from the germline V gene are SGHKS and YYEKEE (reference sequence). Deletions cut 3 bases from V and 3 bases from J, with 15 bases between. CDR3 sequence: CASSYYGGLDTEAFF. CDR3 bases: TGTGCCAGCAGCTATTATGGAGGGTTGGACACTGAAGCTTTCTTT.

This chain uses TRBV6-5 with TRBJ2-7, with 7 bases fitting TRBD2. CDR1 and CDR2 (germline): MNHEY, SVGAGI. This CDR3 is 13 amino acids long. V trimming: 4 bases; J trimming: 3 bases; junction bases outside the gene matches: 3. DNA for the CDR3: TGTGCCAGCAGTTTAGGCGGGAGCTACGAGCAGTACTTC. This gives the protein CASSLGGSYEQYF.

This chain links TRBV2 with TRBJ2-7; 11 nucleotides align to TRBD1. The germline V gene has CDR1 SNHLY and CDR2 FYNNEI. There are 14 residues in the CDR3. Trimming took 5 bases from V and 6 from J; bases not matched to a gene: 6. CDR3 DNA sequence: TGTGCCAGCAGTACTGGACAGGGGGCGAGCGAGCAGTACTTC. Translating gives CASSTGQGASEQYF.

Here the CDR3 reads CASSIATRVSNEQFF. DNA of the CDR3: TGTGCCAGTAGTATCGCGACTAGGGTTTCCAATGAGCAGTTCTTC. The chain uses TRBV19 and TRBJ2-1; possibly TRBD2 for D (6 bases). Trimming left V 3 bases short and J 6 bases short, with 15 bases between. Germline V gives CDR1 LNHDA, CDR2 SQIVND (reference sequence). CDR3 length: 15 residues. The entire variable domain, with the rest obtained from reference TRBV19 and TRBJ2-1, is as follows: DGGITQSPKYLFRKEGQNVTLSCEQNLNHDAMYWYRQDPGQGLRLIYYSQIVNDFQKGDIAEGYSVSREKKESFPLTVTSAQKNPTAFYLCASSIATRVSNEQFFGPGTRLTVL.

The gene calls are TRBV6-6 and TRBJ1-2; the match to TRBD1 covers 8 bases. V was pared by 7 bases and J by 4 bases, with 11 bases of the junction left unmatched. The CDR3 length is 15 residues. The V gene's germline CDR1 is MNHNY and CDR2 SVGAGI (reference sequence). The CDR3 coding sequence is TGTGCCAGCACGGGGACAGGCCTCATATCCTATGGCTACACCTTC. It is translated as CASTGTGLISYGYTF.

The CDR3 reads CSVGKGAGEQFF. The CDR3 DNA is TGCAGCGTTGGTAAGGGGGCAGGAGAGCAGTTCTTC. The V and J genes are TRBV29-1 and TRBJ2-1, with 7 positions matching TRBD1. The CDR3 consists of 12 residues. J gave up 10 bases and V 4 bases, and 7 bases lay outside the gene matches. The germline V gene encodes CDR1 SQVTM and CDR2 ANQGSEA.

The CDR3 is CASSSRPGTGDYNSPLHF. In DNA, the CDR3 is TGTGCCAGCAGCAGTCGCCCCGGGACAGGTGATTATAATTCACCCCTCCACTTT. V and J are TRBV5-6 and TRBJ1-6; 8 positions match TRBD1. Germline V gene lookup returns CDR1 SGHDT and CDR2 YYEEEE. Trimming took 4 bases from V and 4 from J; bases not matched to a gene: 13. This CDR3 has 18 residues.

The V call is TRBV5-4, the J call TRBJ2-3; no clear D. V was shortened by 0 bases and J by 2 bases, with 7 bases between the two germline ends. The CDR3 spans 14 residues. CDR1 and CDR2 from the germline V gene are SGHNT and YYREEE (reference sequence). DNA for the CDR3: TGTGCCAGCAGCTTGGCACAGTCCACAGATACGCAGTATTTT. Its protein product is CASSLAQSTDTQYF. The full variable domain, its missing parts supplied by reference TRBV5-4 and TRBJ2-3, is ETGVTQSPTHLIKTRGQQVTLRCSSQSGHNTVSWYQQALGQGPQFIFQYYREEENGRGNFPPRFSGLQFPNYSSELNVNALELDDSALYLCASSLAQSTDTQYFGPGTRLTVL.